Sequencing of this TCR beta chain was carried out in a study of CD8+CD57+ T cells in acquired aplastic anemia. Overall study: Sorted CD4+ and CD8+ cells yielded DNA averaging about 3.2 ug. Study-wide results and caveats: Simpson's diversity of CD8+ cells was not significantly different in patients compared with controls.

The authors sequenced patients whose flow cytometry had shown CD8+CD57+ cell expansion. The V and J ends lost 3 bases and 10 bases respectively, with 14 bases between them. Germline lookup yields CDR1 KGHDR and CDR2 SFDVKD. CDR3 length: 14 residues. At least ten counts were recorded for this clonotype. Antigen specificity is unknown. Template material for TCR beta VDJ and CDR3 profiling consisted of genomic DNA. Each CDR3 protein gets one entry after TCRdb re-called the reads with MiXCR. This table has 150,000 to 200,000 distinct CDR3 sequences, around 50% appearing once. V gene TRBV24-1 combines with J gene TRBJ1-4; D not resolved. Sequencing was done on a sample of sorted CD4+, CD8+, or CD8+CD57+ T cells (not recorded which) from PBMCs. The source of this sequence is a human donor with aplastic anemia. The CDR3 is CATSDPRFTGKLFF. The CDR3 coding sequence is TGTGCCACCAGTGATCCCCGGTTCACGGGAAAACTGTTTTTT.